This TCR beta chain was sequenced for a study of OX40 agonist ivuxolimab in advanced cancers. Repertoires were generated with immunoSEQ multiplex PCR, while TCRdb's copy carries only in-frame clones and drops some. In the table there are around 62,000 clones, nearly 90% of which are singletons. This specimen consisted of CD4+ or CD8+ T cells sorted from blood, obtained in a trial of the OX40 agonist ivuxolimab. The TCR sequence derives from an adult with an advanced solid tumor such as melanoma, head and neck, liver or kidney cancer.

For the CDR3, the DNA is TGTGCCAGCAGTGAGATGACAGGGGGGCCAGATACGCAGTATTTT. Encoded protein: CASSEMTGGPDTQYF. V usage is TRBV6-1 and J usage is TRBJ2-3; 9 bases map to TRBD1. Germline CDR1 and CDR2: MNHNS and SASEGT. The trim removed 3 bases at V and 4 bases at J, leaving 5 bases unmatched. This CDR3 contains 15 residues.